This TCR beta chain derives from a study of blood T cell repertoires in COVID-19. Overall study: PBMCs, B-cell-depleted T cells, or T cells provided the cDNA or gDNA that made up the material.

The age range of participants was about 18 to 95 years, with residence in about two dozen US areas. Either two negative PCRs, clearance, or symptom resolution qualified Cohort 3 donors as recovered. As processed by the authors: Amplification of reference gene primers was used by the study to estimate nucleated cell counts. The table came from immunoSEQ multiplex PCR; TCRdb's copy has only in-frame clones and leaves some out. V and J calls and clone size are given by that table; D and trimming were obtained from the DNA. The table has approximately 300,000 clones, around 90% seen once; the top ten hold around 20%. Trimming left V 0 bases short and J 5 bases short, with 14 bases between. Germline lookup yields CDR1 SGHAT and CDR2 FQNNGV. This CDR3 spans 17 amino acids.

The receptor comes from a woman aged 25-40 years who had recovered from COVID-19. The chain carries TRBV11-2 and TRBJ1-6; D is undetermined. Sequencing was performed on PBMCs or T cells enriched from blood (not recorded which). The CDR3 nucleotides read TGTGCCAGCAGCTTAGATCGGTGGGGAGGAGATAATTCACCCCTCCACTTT. Amino acid sequence: CASSLDRWGGDNSPLHF.